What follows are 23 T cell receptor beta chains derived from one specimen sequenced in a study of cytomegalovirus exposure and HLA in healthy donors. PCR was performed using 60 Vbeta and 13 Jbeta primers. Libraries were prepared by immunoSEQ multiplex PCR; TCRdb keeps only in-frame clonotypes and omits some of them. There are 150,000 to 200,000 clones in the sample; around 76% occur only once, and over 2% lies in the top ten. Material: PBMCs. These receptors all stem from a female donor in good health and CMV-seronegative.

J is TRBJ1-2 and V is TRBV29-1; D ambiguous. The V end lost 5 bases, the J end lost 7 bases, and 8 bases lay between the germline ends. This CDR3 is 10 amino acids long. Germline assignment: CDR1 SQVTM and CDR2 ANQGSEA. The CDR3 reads CSVFEGGYTF. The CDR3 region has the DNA TGCAGCGTTTTCGAGGGTGGCTACACCTTC.

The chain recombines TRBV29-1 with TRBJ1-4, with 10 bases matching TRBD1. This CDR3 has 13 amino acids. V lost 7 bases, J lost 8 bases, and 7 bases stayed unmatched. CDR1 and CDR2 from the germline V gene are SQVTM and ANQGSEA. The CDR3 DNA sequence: TGCAGCGCTCTGGGGACAGGGGACGAAAAACTGTTTTTT. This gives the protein CSALGTGDEKLFF.

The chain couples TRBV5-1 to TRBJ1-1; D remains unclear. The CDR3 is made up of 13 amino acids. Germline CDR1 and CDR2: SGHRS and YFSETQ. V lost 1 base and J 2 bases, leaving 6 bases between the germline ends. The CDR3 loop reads CASSLLLNTEAFF. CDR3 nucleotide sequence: TGCGCCAGCAGCTTGTTACTAAACACTGAAGCTTTCTTT.

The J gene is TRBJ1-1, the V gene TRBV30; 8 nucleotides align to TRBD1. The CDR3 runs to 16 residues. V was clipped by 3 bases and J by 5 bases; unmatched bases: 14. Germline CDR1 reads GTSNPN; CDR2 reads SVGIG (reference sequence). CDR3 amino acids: CAWRRPPQGEVTEAFF. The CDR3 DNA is TGTGCCTGGAGGCGACCACCACAGGGGGAAGTTACTGAAGCTTTCTTT.

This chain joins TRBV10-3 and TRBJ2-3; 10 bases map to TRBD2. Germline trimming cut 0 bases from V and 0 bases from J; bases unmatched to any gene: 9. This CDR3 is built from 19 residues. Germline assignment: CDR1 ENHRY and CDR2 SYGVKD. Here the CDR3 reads CAISESSLAGVLSTDTQYF. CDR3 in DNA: TGTGCCATCAGTGAGTCTAGCCTAGCGGGAGTTTTGAGCACAGATACGCAGTATTTT.

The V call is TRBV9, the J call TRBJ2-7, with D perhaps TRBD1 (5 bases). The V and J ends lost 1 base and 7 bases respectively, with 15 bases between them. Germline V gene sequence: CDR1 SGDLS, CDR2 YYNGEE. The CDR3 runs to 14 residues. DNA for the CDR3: TGTGCCAGCAGCGTATACGACAGCCTTCGAGAGCAGTACTTC. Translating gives CASSVYDSLREQYF.

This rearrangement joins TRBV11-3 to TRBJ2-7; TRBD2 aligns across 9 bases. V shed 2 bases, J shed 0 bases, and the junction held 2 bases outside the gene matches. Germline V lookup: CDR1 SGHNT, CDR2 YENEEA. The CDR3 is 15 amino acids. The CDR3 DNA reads TGTGCCAGCAGCTTATTTAGCGGGAGCTCCTACGAGCAGTACTTC. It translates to CASSLFSGSSYEQYF.

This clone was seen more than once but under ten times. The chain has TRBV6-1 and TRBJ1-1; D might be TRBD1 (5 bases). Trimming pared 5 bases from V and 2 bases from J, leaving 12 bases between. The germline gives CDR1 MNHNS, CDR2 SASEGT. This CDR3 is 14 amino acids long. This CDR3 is CASSLNGGNTEAFF. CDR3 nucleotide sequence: TGTGCCAGCAGTCTCAACGGGGGAAACACTGAAGCTTTCTTT.

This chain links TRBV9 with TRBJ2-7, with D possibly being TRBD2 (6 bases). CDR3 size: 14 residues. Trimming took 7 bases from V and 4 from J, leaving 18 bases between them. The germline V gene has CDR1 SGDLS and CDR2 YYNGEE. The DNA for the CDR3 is TGTGCCAGCTCCGCCGGGGGTAGTGTTTACGAGCAGTACTTC. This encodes CASSAGGSVYEQYF.

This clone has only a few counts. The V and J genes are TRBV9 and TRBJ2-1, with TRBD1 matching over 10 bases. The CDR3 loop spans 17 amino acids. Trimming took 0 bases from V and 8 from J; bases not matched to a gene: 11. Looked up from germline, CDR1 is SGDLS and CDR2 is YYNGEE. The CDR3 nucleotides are TGTGCCAGCAGCGTAGCTACGTTGGGACAGGGGTTCGATGAGCAGTTCTTC. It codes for CASSVATLGQGFDEQFF.

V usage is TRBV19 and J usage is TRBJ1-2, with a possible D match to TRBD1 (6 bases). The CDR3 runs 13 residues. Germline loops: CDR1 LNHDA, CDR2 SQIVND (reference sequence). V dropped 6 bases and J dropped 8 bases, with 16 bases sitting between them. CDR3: CASSPDGGVGYTF. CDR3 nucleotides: TGTGCCAGTAGCCCTGATGGGGGCGTAGGCTACACCTTC.

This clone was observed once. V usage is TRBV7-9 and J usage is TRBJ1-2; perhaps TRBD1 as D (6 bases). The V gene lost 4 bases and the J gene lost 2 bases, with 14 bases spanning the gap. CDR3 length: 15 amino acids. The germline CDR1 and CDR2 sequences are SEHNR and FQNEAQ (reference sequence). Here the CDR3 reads CASSSRGGRNYGYTF. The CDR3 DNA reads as TGTGCCAGCAGCTCGAGGGGGGGGCGCAACTATGGCTACACCTTC.

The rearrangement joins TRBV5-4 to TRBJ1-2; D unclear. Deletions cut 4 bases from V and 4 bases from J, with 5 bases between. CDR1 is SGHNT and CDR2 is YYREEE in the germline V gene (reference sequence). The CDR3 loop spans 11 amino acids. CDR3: CASSNSYGYTF. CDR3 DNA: TGTGCCAGCAGCAACAGCTATGGCTACACCTTC. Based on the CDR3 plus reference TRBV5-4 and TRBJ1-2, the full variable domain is ETGVTQSPTHLIKTRGQQVTLRCSSQSGHNTVSWYQQALGQGPQFIFQYYREEENGRGNFPPRFSGLQFPNYSSELNVNALELDDSALYLCASSNSYGYTFGSGTRLTVV.

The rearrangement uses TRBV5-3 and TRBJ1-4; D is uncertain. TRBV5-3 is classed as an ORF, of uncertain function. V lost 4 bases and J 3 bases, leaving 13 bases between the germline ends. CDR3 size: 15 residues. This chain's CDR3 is CARSPHWRPNEKLFF. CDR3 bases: TGTGCCAGAAGCCCCCACTGGCGGCCTAATGAAAAACTGTTTTTT.

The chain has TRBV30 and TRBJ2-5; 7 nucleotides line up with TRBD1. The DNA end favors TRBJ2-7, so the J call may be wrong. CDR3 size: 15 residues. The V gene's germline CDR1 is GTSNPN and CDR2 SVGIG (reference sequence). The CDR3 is CAWRKRGPSSYEQYF. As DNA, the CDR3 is TGTGCCTGGAGGAAAAGGGGGCCGAGCTCCTACGAGCAGTACTTC.

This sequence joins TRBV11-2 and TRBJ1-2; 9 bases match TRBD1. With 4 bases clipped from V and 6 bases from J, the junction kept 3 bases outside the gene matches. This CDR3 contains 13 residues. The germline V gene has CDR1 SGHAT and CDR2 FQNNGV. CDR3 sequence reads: CASSSDRGHGYTF. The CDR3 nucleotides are TGTGCCAGCAGCTCGGACAGGGGACATGGCTACACCTTC.

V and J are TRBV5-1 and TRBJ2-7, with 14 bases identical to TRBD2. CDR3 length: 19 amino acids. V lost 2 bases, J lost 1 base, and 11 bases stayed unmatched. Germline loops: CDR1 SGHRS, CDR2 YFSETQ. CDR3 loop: CASSLGLAGGQGTSYEQYF. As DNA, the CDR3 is TGCGCCAGCAGCTTAGGACTAGCGGGGGGCCAAGGCACATCCTACGAGCAGTACTTC.

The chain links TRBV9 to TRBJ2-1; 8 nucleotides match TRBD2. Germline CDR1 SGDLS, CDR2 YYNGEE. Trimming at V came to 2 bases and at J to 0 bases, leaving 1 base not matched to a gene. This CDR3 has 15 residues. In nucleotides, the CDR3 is TGTGCCAGCAGCGTTAGCGGGACCTCCTACAATGAGCAGTTCTTC. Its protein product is CASSVSGTSYNEQFF.

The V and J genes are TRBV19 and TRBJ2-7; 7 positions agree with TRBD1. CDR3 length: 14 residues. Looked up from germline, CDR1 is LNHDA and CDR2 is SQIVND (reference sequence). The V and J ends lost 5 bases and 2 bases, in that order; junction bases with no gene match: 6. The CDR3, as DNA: TGTGCCAGTAGTTTCCGGACAGGACCCTACGAGCAGTACTTC. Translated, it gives CASSFRTGPYEQYF.

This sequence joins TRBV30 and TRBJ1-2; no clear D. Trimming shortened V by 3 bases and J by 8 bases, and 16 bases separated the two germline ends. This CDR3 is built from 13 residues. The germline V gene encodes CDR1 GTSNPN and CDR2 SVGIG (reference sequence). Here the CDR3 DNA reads TGTGCCTGGAGCCGTCTCGGGTGGTTCGGCTACACCTTC. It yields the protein CAWSRLGWFGYTF.

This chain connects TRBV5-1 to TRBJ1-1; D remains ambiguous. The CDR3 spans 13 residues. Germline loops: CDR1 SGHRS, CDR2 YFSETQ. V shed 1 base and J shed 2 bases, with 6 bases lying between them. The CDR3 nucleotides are TGCGCCAGCAGCTTGTGGAGTAACACTGAAGCTTTCTTT. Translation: CASSLWSNTEAFF.

Written as DNA, the CDR3 is TGTGCCTGCAAACCAAGGGGCGGGAGGAACGAGCAGTACTTC. This gives the protein CACKPRGGRNEQYF. The rearrangement links TRBV30 to TRBJ2-7, with 8 bases aligning to TRBD2. With V trimmed by 6 bases and J by 5 bases, 12 bases remained unmatched. Germline V CDR1 and CDR2: GTSNPN, SVGIG (reference sequence). There are 14 residues in the CDR3.

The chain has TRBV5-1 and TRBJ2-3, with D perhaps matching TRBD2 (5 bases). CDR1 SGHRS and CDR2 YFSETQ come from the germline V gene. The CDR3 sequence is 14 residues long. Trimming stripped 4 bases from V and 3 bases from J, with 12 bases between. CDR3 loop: CASSEGSGTDTQYF. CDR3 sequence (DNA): TGCGCCAGCAGCGAAGGGTCGGGGACAGATACGCAGTATTTT. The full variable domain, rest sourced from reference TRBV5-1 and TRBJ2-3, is KAGVTQTPRYLIKTRGQQVTLSCSPISGHRSVSWYQQTPGQGLQFLFEYFSETQRNKGNFPGRFSGRQFSNSRSEMNVSTLELGDSALYLCASSEGSGTDTQYFGPGTRLTVL.